This T cell receptor beta chain comes out of a study of blood T cell repertoires in COVID-19. The CDR3 has 13 amino acids. Looked up from germline, CDR1 is KGHSH and CDR2 is LQKENI. V dropped 3 bases and J dropped 8; count of bases not matched to a gene: 5. Assay: immunoSEQ multiplex PCR; the TCRdb copy retains only in-frame clones and omits some. The data contain approximately 160,000 clones, about 86% of them singletons. This clonotype was obtained from a man aged 45-65 years who had recovered from COVID-19. Material for sequencing was PBMCs or T cells enriched from blood (not recorded which). The rearrangement uses TRBV18 and TRBJ1-2; 8 bases map to TRBD1. CDR3 nucleotide sequence: TGTGCCAGCTCACCCGACAGGGGATTAGGCTACACCTTC. Encoded protein: CASSPDRGLGYTF.